The 30 T cell receptor beta chains listed next were all sequenced from one sample in a study of shared clonotypes between healthy human individuals. Produced via immunoSEQ multiplex PCR; TCRdb's table is partial and in-frame only. The table lists hundreds of thousands of clones, around 67% of them singletons. The sample was memory CD4+ T cells sorted from blood. Subset specified: CD45RA-negative fraction. The source is a woman in her 30s in good health.

The chain couples TRBV19 to TRBJ1-5; possibly TRBD1 for D (5 bases). The CDR3 runs to 16 residues. From germline, CDR1 is LNHDA and CDR2 SQIVND (reference sequence). The V end was cut by 5 bases, the J end by 6 bases, with 20 bases between. CDR3: CASSVRGQGNPQPQHF. Here the CDR3 DNA reads TGTGCCAGTAGTGTTCGAGGTCAGGGAAACCCTCAGCCCCAGCATTTT.

This rearrangement joins TRBV28 to TRBJ2-1; D is perhaps TRBD1 or TRBD2 (6 bases each). The germline gives CDR1 MDHEN, CDR2 SYDVKM. The CDR3 extends over 13 amino acids. The V and J ends lost 5 bases and 7 bases respectively, with 12 bases between them. The DNA of the CDR3 is TGTGCCAGCAGTAGGGGGGATGGGAATGAGCAGTTCTTC. Amino acids: CASSRGDGNEQFF.

The V and J genes are TRBV12-5 and TRBJ2-7, with 7 bases that match TRBD2. The V segment lost 4 bases and the J segment 2 bases; nucleotides outside the gene matches: 2. CDR1 and CDR2 (germline): LGHNT, FRNRAP. This CDR3 comprises 13 residues. The CDR3 nucleotides read TGTGCTAGTGGTTGGGACTACCCCTACGAGCAGTACTTC. Its translation: CASGWDYPYEQYF.

The chain recombines TRBV29-1 with TRBJ2-7; 9 nucleotides match TRBD2. Germline V gives CDR1 SQVTM, CDR2 ANQGSEA. This CDR3 has 13 amino acids. Trimming at V came to 6 bases and at J to 6 bases, leaving 9 bases not matched to a gene. This CDR3 reads CSVLTSGGGEQYF. CDR3 DNA sequence: TGCAGCGTCTTGACTAGCGGAGGAGGCGAGCAGTACTTC.

This rearrangement joins TRBV6-5 to TRBJ1-2; no firm D call. Germline values: CDR1 MNHEY, CDR2 SVGAGI. The CDR3 has 13 residues. Trimming removed 7 bases at V and 4 bases at J, with 13 bases between. CDR3 in amino acids: CASNLEYSYGYTF. Here the CDR3 DNA reads TGTGCCAGCAACCTAGAATATTCCTATGGCTACACCTTC.

The V gene is TRBV27, the J gene TRBJ2-2, with D maybe TRBD1 (6 bases). CDR3 size: 17 residues. With 4 bases removed from V and 4 bases from J, the gap between germline ends came to 19 bases. From germline, CDR1 is MNHEY and CDR2 SMNVEV (reference sequence). CDR3 amino acids: CASSSSWTARSTGELFF. The CDR3 DNA follows: TGTGCCAGCAGTTCTTCCTGGACAGCACGAAGCACCGGGGAGCTGTTTTTT.

The chain is built from TRBV5-1 and TRBJ2-6, with 10 bases fitting TRBD1. The CDR3 runs 17 residues. V dropped 4 bases and J dropped 0; count of bases not matched to a gene: 4. Germline V gene sequence: CDR1 SGHRS, CDR2 YFSETQ. The CDR3 sequence: CASSPDRGSSGANVLTF. For the CDR3, the DNA is TGCGCCAGCAGCCCGGACAGGGGGAGCTCTGGGGCCAACGTCCTGACTTTC.

This chain connects TRBV28 to TRBJ2-4, with 8 bases aligning to TRBD2. Unmatched junction bases numbered 6, after V lost 2 bases and J lost 0 bases. The germline CDR1 and CDR2 sequences are MDHEN and SYDVKM. The CDR3 extends over 17 amino acids. CDR3 in DNA: TGTGCCAGCAGTTTAACTAGCGGAGGGCTAGCCAAAAACATTCAGTACTTC. As protein: CASSLTSGGLAKNIQYF.

This chain connects TRBV29-1 to TRBJ1-2, with D unresolved. Germline CDR1 SQVTM, CDR2 ANQGSEA. V lost 4 bases to trimming and J lost 5 bases, with 8 bases between them. The CDR3 is 11 amino acids. The CDR3 here is CSVASPYGYTF. The CDR3 DNA follows: TGCAGCGTTGCCTCACCTTATGGCTACACCTTC.

The rearrangement joins TRBV28 to TRBJ1-2, with D uncertain. Germline-derived CDR1 and CDR2 are MDHEN and SYDVKM. V lost 7 bases to trimming and J lost 8 bases, with 20 bases between them. The CDR3 has 14 amino acids. The CDR3 sequence is CASTKGGNIRGYTF. In nucleotides, the CDR3 is TGTGCCAGCACTAAAGGAGGAAATATCCGGGGCTACACCTTC.

This chain connects TRBV11-2 to TRBJ2-7, with unresolved D. V was cut by 5 bases and J by 3 bases, with 5 bases left in between. Germline values: CDR1 SGHAT, CDR2 FQNNGV. There are 11 residues in the CDR3. The CDR3 loop reads CASSLHYEQYF. The CDR3 DNA reads TGTGCCAGCAGCCTACACTACGAGCAGTACTTC.

The V call is TRBV25-1, the J call TRBJ2-2; D uncertain. V gave up 3 bases and J gave up 6 bases, with 5 bases separating them. This CDR3 region has 12 residues. In germline, CDR1 is MGHDK, CDR2 SYGVNS. The DNA of the CDR3 is TGTGCCAGCAGTGAGGGATCCGGGGAGCTGTTTTTT. Encoded protein: CASSEGSGELFF.

The chain is built from TRBV7-9 and TRBJ1-4, with 10 bases fitting TRBD1. Unmatched junction bases numbered 6, after V lost 5 bases and J lost 6 bases. The CDR3 loop spans 15 amino acids. Germline CDR1 and CDR2: SEHNR and FQNEAQ (reference sequence). The CDR3, as DNA: TGTGCCAGCAGCCCCGACAGGGGGCGCGATGAAAAACTGTTTTTT. It specifies CASSPDRGRDEKLFF.

The CDR3 here is CASSRGLAGELFF. The CDR3 nucleotides read TGTGCCAGCAGCCGTGGTCTCGCCGGGGAGCTGTTTTTT. The rearrangement links TRBV5-8 to TRBJ2-2; D call uncertain. The CDR3 contains 13 residues. Germline values: CDR1 SGHTS, CDR2 YDEGEE. The V gene lost 4 bases and the J gene lost 6 bases, with 10 bases spanning the gap. Full variable domain (missing parts from reference TRBV5-8 and TRBJ2-2): EAGVTQSPTHLIKTRGQQATLRCSPISGHTSVYWYQQALGLGLQFLLWYDEGEERNRGNFPPRFSGRQFPNYSSELNVNALELEDSALYLCASSRGLAGELFFGEGSRLTVL.

Of note for this clone: The junction does not match germline at one end; this may be a read error. The rearrangement links TRBV5-1 to TRBJ2-5; TRBD1 is a possible D gene (6 bases). Germline CDR1 is SGHRS and CDR2 is YFSETQ. The CDR3 is 16 amino acids. CDR3 in DNA: TGCGCCAGCAGCTTTGGTCCGAGGCAGGGGCAAGGGACCCAGTACTTC. As protein: CASSFGPRQGQGTQYF.

This chain links TRBV2 with TRBJ2-1, with D possibly being TRBD1 or TRBD2 (5 bases each). From germline, CDR1 is SNHLY and CDR2 FYNNEI. The CDR3 has 13 residues. V was pared by 7 bases and J by 6 bases, with 13 bases between. The CDR3 is CASTRMRGNEQFF. CDR3 DNA: TGTGCCAGCACTAGAATGAGGGGCAATGAGCAGTTCTTC.

As DNA, the CDR3 is TGTGCCAGCAGCTTACTTTCGGGACAGAACACTGAAGCTTTCTTT. Protein sequence: CASSLLSGQNTEAFF. This rearrangement joins TRBV7-9 to TRBJ1-1; a possible D gene is TRBD1 (6 bases). The CDR3 length is 15 residues. Germline CDR1 is SEHNR and CDR2 is FQNEAQ (reference sequence). With 2 bases removed from V and 1 base from J, the gap between germline ends came to 11 bases.

This clone was counted at least ten times. The chain links TRBV29-1 to TRBJ2-7; D is undetermined. The germline V and J ends were trimmed by 6 bases and 2 bases, with 14 bases remaining between them. In germline, CDR1 is SQVTM, CDR2 ANQGSEA. The CDR3 loop spans 13 amino acids. CDR3 nucleotides: TGCAGCGTACAAACGGATCAAACCTACGAGCAGTACTTC. Amino acid sequence: CSVQTDQTYEQYF.

V and J are TRBV9 and TRBJ2-2, with D perhaps matching TRBD1 or TRBD2 (5 bases each). This CDR3 has 15 residues. Germline V CDR1 and CDR2: SGDLS, YYNGEE. The germline V and J ends were trimmed by 4 bases and 10 bases, with 20 bases remaining between them. The CDR3 bases are TGTGCCAGCAGCTCCGGGACGCACCCCAGGGAGGAGCTGTTTTTT. This sequence encodes CASSSGTHPREELFF.

This chain joins TRBV19 and TRBJ2-3, with D maybe TRBD2 (5 bases). Germline CDR1 LNHDA, CDR2 SQIVND (reference sequence). The CDR3 length is 17 residues. Trimming left V 5 bases short and J 2 bases short, with 20 bases between. The CDR3 spells CASSFSRMGSSTDTQYF. The CDR3 DNA follows: TGTGCCAGTAGTTTCTCCCGTATGGGGAGTTCCACAGATACGCAGTATTTT.

The CDR3 DNA is TGTGCCAGCTCACCAGAGTTCGGCCAAGAGACCCAGTACTTC. Translation: CASSPEFGQETQYF. The chain combines TRBV18 with TRBJ2-5, with D unclear. V gave up 2 bases and J gave up 1 base, with 8 bases separating them. The germline gives CDR1 KGHSH, CDR2 LQKENI. This CDR3 has 14 residues.

The V and J genes are TRBV2 and TRBJ2-1; D perhaps matches TRBD2 (5 bases). This CDR3 contains 14 residues. V was trimmed by 1 base and J by 5 bases, leaving 9 bases between them. Germline V lookup: CDR1 SNHLY, CDR2 FYNNEI. The CDR3 DNA reads as TGTGCCAGCAGTGAAGGAGAGAGGGACAATGAGCAGTTCTTC. Its protein product is CASSEGERDNEQFF.

The V gene is TRBV27, the J gene TRBJ2-3, with no clear D. V was trimmed by 7 bases and J by 2 bases, leaving 7 bases between them. There are 12 residues in the CDR3. Germline loops: CDR1 MNHEY, CDR2 SMNVEV (reference sequence). The DNA of the CDR3 is TGTGCCAGCACCCCCGTCACAGATACGCAGTATTTT. Its translation: CASTPVTDTQYF.

In this sample, this clone turned up many times. The CDR3 spells CASSPIRSGELFF. DNA of the CDR3: TGTGCCAGCAGCCCGATCCGGTCCGGGGAGCTGTTTTTT. V gene TRBV7-2 combines with J gene TRBJ2-2; the D is unclear. Germline V CDR1 and CDR2: SGHTA, FQGNSA. This CDR3 is 13 amino acids long. The V gene lost 5 bases and the J gene lost 6 bases, with 10 bases spanning the gap.

In the case of this clone: A much larger clone differs by one base, so this may be a read error. This chain connects TRBV5-4 to TRBJ2-2; D perhaps matches TRBD1 (5 bases). Germline V gene data show CDR1 as SGHNT and CDR2 as YYREEE (reference sequence). The germline V and J ends were trimmed by 2 bases and 6 bases, with 5 bases remaining between them. This CDR3 is built from 12 residues. CDR3: CASSLGAGELFF. In DNA, the CDR3 is TGTGCCAGCAGCTTAGGGGCCGGGGAGCTGTTTTTT. The full variable domain, in which reference TRBV5-4 and TRBJ2-2 provide the parts outside the CDR3, is ETGVTQSPTHLIKTRGQQVTLRCSSQSGHNTVSWYQQALGQGPQFIFQYYREEENGRGNFPPRFSGLQFPNYSSELNVNALELDDSALYLCASSLGAGELFFGEGSRLTVL.

This chain uses TRBV19 with TRBJ2-1; D tentatively fits TRBD1 or TRBD2 (5 bases each). The V end lost 8 bases, the J end lost 1 base, and 12 bases lay between the germline ends. The germline gives CDR1 LNHDA, CDR2 SQIVND (reference sequence). The CDR3 consists of 14 residues. In DNA, the CDR3 is TGTGCCAGTGTTGGGGGAACTTCCTACAATGAGCAGTTCTTC. Protein: CASVGGTSYNEQFF.

This clone was observed a single time. The J gene is TRBJ1-5, the V gene TRBV19; TRBD1 might be the D (5 bases). The CDR3 runs to 17 residues. Germline V lookup: CDR1 LNHDA, CDR2 SQIVND (reference sequence). Trimming took off 1 base at V and 1 base at J, with 14 bases between the two ends. The CDR3 coding sequence is TGTGCCAGTAGTATAGGTGATTACGACAGCAGCAATCAGCCCCAGCATTTT. Amino acids: CASSIGDYDSSNQPQHF.

J is TRBJ2-2 and V is TRBV5-1, with a possible D match to TRBD1 (5 bases). The CDR3 is 14 amino acids. CDR1 SGHRS and CDR2 YFSETQ come from the germline V gene. Trimming took 5 bases from V and 1 from J, leaving 9 bases between them. The chain's CDR3 is CASRRGQNTGELFF. The CDR3 DNA follows: TGCGCCAGCAGAAGAGGACAGAACACCGGGGAGCTGTTTTTT. The variable domain in full, completed from reference TRBV5-1 and TRBJ2-2, reads KAGVTQTPRYLIKTRGQQVTLSCSPISGHRSVSWYQQTPGQGLQFLFEYFSETQRNKGNFPGRFSGRQFSNSRSEMNVSTLELGDSALYLCASRRGQNTGELFFGEGSRLTVL.

The chain uses TRBV5-4 and TRBJ2-3, with D maybe TRBD2 (6 bases). Germline V gene lookup returns CDR1 SGHNT and CDR2 YYREEE (reference sequence). V shed 0 bases and J shed 5 bases, with 10 bases lying between them. The CDR3 runs 14 residues. CDR3 sequence: CASSLGGTRDTQYF. The CDR3 DNA sequence: TGTGCCAGCAGCTTGGGCGGGACTCGAGATACGCAGTATTTT.

V and J are TRBV2 and TRBJ2-3, with D uncertain. The CDR3 covers 14 residues. CDR1 and CDR2 from the germline V gene are SNHLY and FYNNEI. V shed 4 bases and J shed 3 bases, with 11 bases lying between them. The CDR3 region has the DNA TGTGCCAGCAGTGTGGAGACACTGACAGATACGCAGTATTTT. Translated, it gives CASSVETLTDTQYF.